This TCR beta chain appears in the sequencing data of a study of blood T cells in healthy people across ages. Study-level results: As naive T cell percentage varied, TCR beta diversity correlated strongly with it. Fewer expanded clones and more diversity marked long-lived versus aged donors.

With regard to this clonotype: Its antigen is unknown.

Alongside a J-beta primer mix, a sample-barcoded 5' primer served in a second PCR lasting roughly 7 to 11 cycles. TCRdb re-called the 5' RACE reads with MiXCR, one entry per CDR3 protein. This table holds roughly 1 million distinct CDR3 sequences, almost 25% found once. Germline V gene lookup returns CDR1 SGHRS and CDR2 YFSETQ. The CDR3 loop spans 19 amino acids. The V gene lost 4 bases and the J gene lost 2 bases, with 25 bases spanning the gap. The same data also contributed to another study, on T cells of mothers and their children. Turning to that study: Pairs that are related and pairs that are unrelated have TCR recombination output shaped similarly by thymic selection. Slightly, though not significantly, more overlap was seen in related than in unrelated mother-child pairs.

V usage is TRBV5-1 and J usage is TRBJ2-1; a possible D gene is TRBD1 (5 bases). The TCR sequence derives from a girl aged 2 to 10 in good health. Specimen: blood. CDR3 amino acids: CASSRGLVDLLGTYNEQFF. CDR3 sequence (DNA): TGCGCCAGCAGCAGGGGCCTGGTTGATCTCCTTGGAACCTACAATGAGCAGTTCTTC.